The 25 T cell receptor beta chains given below trace back to one sample, sequenced in a study of shared clonotypes between healthy human individuals. The protocol was immunoSEQ multiplex PCR, while the TCRdb copy is restricted to in-frame clones and leaves out a portion. Of a few million clones listed, around nine tenths are singletons. The sample comprised naive CD4+ T cells sorted from blood. Subset given: CD45RA+ positively selected. Receptors originate from a man aged 18 to 35 in good health.

This clone was seen a handful of times. The chain employs TRBV2 and TRBJ1-6; unclear D gene. The germline CDR1 and CDR2 sequences are SNHLY and FYNNEI. The CDR3 contains 13 residues. The V end lost 3 bases, the J end lost 12 bases, and 12 bases lay between the germline ends. In nucleotides, the CDR3 is TGTGCCAGCAGTGATTATGAAGGTCTACCCCTCCACTTT. It specifies CASSDYEGLPLHF.

This clone was seen a few times. The chain combines TRBV21-1 with TRBJ2-7. TRBV21-1 is a pseudogene segment. The CDR3 is 10 amino acids. CDR3 coding DNA: TGTGCCAGCAGCAAATACGAGCAGTACTTC. It is translated as CASSKYEQYF.

The chain uses TRBV11-2 and TRBJ2-2; 8 positions agree with TRBD2. Germline V CDR1 and CDR2: SGHAT, FQNNGV. J lost 6 bases, V lost 4 bases, and 7 bases had no gene match. The CDR3 consists of 15 residues. The CDR3 region has the DNA TGTGCCAGCAGCTCCCCGGGAGGGCCCGCCGGGGAGCTGTTTTTT. Translation: CASSSPGGPAGELFF. Full variable domain (missing parts from reference TRBV11-2 and TRBJ2-2): EAGVAQSPRYKIIEKRQSVAFWCNPISGHATLYWYQQILGQGPKLLIQFQNNGVVDDSQLPKDRFSAERLKGVDSTLKIQPAKLEDSAVYLCASSSPGGPAGELFFGEGSRLTVL.

The CDR3 nucleotides read TGTGCCAGCAGCGATTCGGGGGGCCTCGGGACCGGGGAGCTGTTTTTT. As protein: CASSDSGGLGTGELFF. The V and J genes are TRBV11-3 and TRBJ2-2; weak D call: TRBD2 (7 bases). V was cut by 5 bases and J by 5 bases, with 18 bases left in between. Per germline, CDR1 SGHNT and CDR2 YENEEA. The CDR3 length is 16 residues. Full variable domain (missing parts from reference TRBV11-3 and TRBJ2-2): EAGVVQSPRYKIIEKKQPVAFWCNPISGHNTLYWYLQNLGQGPELLIRYENEEAVDDSQLPKDRFSAERLKGVDSTLKIQPAELGDSAVYLCASSDSGGLGTGELFFGEGSRLTVL.

The rearrangement uses TRBV7-8 and TRBJ2-7, with D possibly being TRBD1 (6 bases). Trimming shortened V by 5 bases and J by 5 bases, and 10 bases separated the two germline ends. Germline assignment: CDR1 SGHVS and CDR2 FQNEAQ. The CDR3 contains 12 residues. The CDR3 nucleotides read TGTGCCAGCAGCCGGAACAGGGACGAGCAGTACTTC. Translation: CASSRNRDEQYF.

This chain's CDR3 is CASSLTGHQPQHF. Written as DNA, the CDR3 is TGTGCCAGCTCCTTGACAGGGCATCAGCCCCAGCATTTT. V gene TRBV18 combines with J gene TRBJ1-5, with TRBD1 matching 7 bases. Trimming cost V 6 bases and J 5 bases; bases outside gene matches: 4. The CDR3 spans 13 residues. Looked up from germline, CDR1 is KGHSH and CDR2 is LQKENI.

About this clone: In the same sample, other DNA sequences code for this CDR3. The genes are TRBV5-8 and TRBJ1-5; the D gene is possibly TRBD1 (6 bases). CDR1 is SGHTS and CDR2 is YDEGEE in the germline V gene. V lost 4 bases and J 0 bases, leaving 11 bases between the germline ends. This CDR3 spans 15 amino acids. The CDR3 DNA reads TGTGCCAGCAGCCCCGGACAGTATAGCAATCAGCCCCAGCATTTT. Encoded protein: CASSPGQYSNQPQHF.

The chain uses TRBV4-1 and TRBJ2-1; tentative D call: TRBD1 (6 bases). Germline V gives CDR1 MGHRA, CDR2 YSYEKL. Deletions cut 3 bases from V and 4 bases from J, with 10 bases between. CDR3 length: 14 residues. Written as DNA, the CDR3 is TGCGCCAGCAGCCAGGGGACAATTTACAATGAGCAGTTCTTC. This gives the protein CASSQGTIYNEQFF.

In this sample, this clone turned up a few times. The chain combines TRBV18 with TRBJ2-1; D possibly corresponds to TRBD1 (5 bases). The ends were cut back, 3 bases at V and 2 bases at J, with 14 bases in the middle. The CDR3 has 16 residues. The germline CDR1 and CDR2 sequences are KGHSH and LQKENI. CDR3 nucleotides: TGTGCCAGCTCACCGCAAGGGGCGAACCCCTACAATGAGCAGTTCTTC. Its protein is CASSPQGANPYNEQFF.

V usage is TRBV5-4 and J usage is TRBJ2-1, with 12 bases identical to TRBD2. This CDR3 is built from 17 residues. Germline assignment: CDR1 SGHNT and CDR2 YYREEE (reference sequence). Trimming took 1 base from V and 4 from J; bases not matched to a gene: 6. The CDR3 is CASSLNGGLAGYNEQFF. The CDR3 coding sequence is TGTGCCAGCAGCTTGAATGGGGGACTAGCGGGTTACAATGAGCAGTTCTTC.

This chain connects TRBV9 to TRBJ2-2; the D is unclear. V was shortened by 0 bases and J by 3 bases, with 9 bases between the two germline ends. This CDR3 is built from 15 residues. Germline values: CDR1 SGDLS, CDR2 YYNGEE. CDR3 region: CASSVGAPHTGELFF. The CDR3 DNA reads as TGTGCCAGCAGCGTAGGGGCACCTCACACCGGGGAGCTGTTTTTT.

This clone has a single count. V gene TRBV11-2 combines with J gene TRBJ1-1; TRBD1 is a possible D gene (5 bases). The V gene's germline CDR1 is SGHAT and CDR2 FQNNGV. Trimming left V 2 bases short and J 3 bases short, with 19 bases between. CDR3 length: 17 amino acids. This chain's CDR3 is CASSLSYRAPGDTEAFF. The CDR3 nucleotides are TGTGCCAGCAGCTTAAGTTACCGGGCCCCGGGGGACACTGAAGCTTTCTTT.

This sequence joins TRBV30 and TRBJ2-7, with D perhaps TRBD2 (5 bases). V lost 1 base, J lost 4 bases, and 23 bases lay in between. Germline-derived CDR1 and CDR2 are GTSNPN and SVGIG (reference sequence). This CDR3 is 17 amino acids long. CDR3 nucleotide sequence: TGTGCCTGGAGTGCGGTCTTACGGGAAAGGGAAGGTTACGAGCAGTACTTC. Protein product: CAWSAVLREREGYEQYF.

Regarding this clone: Other DNA variants within this sample encode the same CDR3. The chain is built from TRBV6-5 and TRBJ2-5, with D possibly being TRBD1 or TRBD2 (5 bases each). The germline V and J ends were trimmed by 2 bases and 2 bases, with 9 bases remaining between them. Looked up from germline, CDR1 is MNHEY and CDR2 is SVGAGI. CDR3 length: 14 residues. The CDR3 spells CASSYGTLQETQYF. CDR3 DNA sequence: TGTGCCAGCAGTTACGGGACCCTACAAGAGACCCAGTACTTC.

The V and J genes are TRBV5-4 and TRBJ1-4, with D possibly being TRBD1 (5 bases). V lost 0 bases to trimming and J lost 8 bases, with 11 bases between them. This CDR3 contains 14 residues. Germline loops: CDR1 SGHNT, CDR2 YYREEE (reference sequence). CDR3 sequence: CASSLEGKGEKLFF. CDR3 in DNA: TGTGCCAGCAGCTTGGAAGGCAAGGGGGAAAAACTGTTTTTT.

The rearrangement joins TRBV19 to TRBJ1-2; TRBD1 is a possible D gene (5 bases). Trimming took off 7 bases at V and 8 bases at J, with 11 bases between the two ends. The CDR3 totals 11 residues. From germline, CDR1 is LNHDA and CDR2 SQIVND (reference sequence). The CDR3 nucleotides are TGTGCCAGTACGGGGGATCGGGGCTACACCTTC. Its translation: CASTGDRGYTF.

V gene TRBV18 combines with J gene TRBJ1-3, with 9 bases matching TRBD1. The CDR3 is 17 residues long. The V and J ends lost 2 bases and 3 bases, in that order; junction bases with no gene match: 8. Germline CDR1 reads KGHSH; CDR2 reads LQKENI. CDR3 loop: CASSPSTGGQYGNTIYF. The CDR3 DNA reads as TGTGCCAGCTCACCATCAACAGGGGGCCAATATGGAAACACCATATATTTT.

The V and J genes are TRBV11-3 and TRBJ2-1; D possibly corresponds to TRBD2 (6 bases). Trimming stripped 1 base from V and 2 bases from J, with 21 bases between. Germline CDR1 reads SGHNT; CDR2 reads YENEEA. This CDR3 has 19 residues. The DNA of the CDR3 is TGTGCCAGCAGCTTAGTAGGAGGGGTATACAGTTCCCCCTACAATGAGCAGTTCTTC. It specifies CASSLVGGVYSSPYNEQFF.

The V call is TRBV5-1, the J call TRBJ2-7; 9 bases are shared with TRBD1. There are 16 residues in the CDR3. CDR1 SGHRS and CDR2 YFSETQ come from the germline V gene. V gave up 4 bases and J gave up 2 bases; unmatched junction bases: 10. This chain's CDR3 is CASSNRDRVAAYEQYF. The CDR3 region has the DNA TGCGCCAGCAGCAACCGGGACAGGGTTGCGGCCTACGAGCAGTACTTC.

V and J are TRBV7-2 and TRBJ2-5; D is possibly TRBD1 or TRBD2 (5 bases each). The CDR3 is 18 residues long. CDR1 is SGHTA and CDR2 is FQGNSA in the germline V gene. The V and J ends lost 1 base and 1 base respectively, with 19 bases between them. The CDR3 nucleotides read TGTGCCAGCAGCTTAGTATGGGGGTACAGTGCCAGCCAAGAGACCCAGTACTTC. Encoded protein: CASSLVWGYSASQETQYF.

This chain's CDR3 is CASSWDTWAGNTIYF. CDR3 bases: TGTGCCAGCAGTTGGGACACCTGGGCAGGAAACACCATATATTTT. This chain connects TRBV6-1 to TRBJ1-3, with D possibly being TRBD1 (6 bases). V lost 5 bases and J 4 bases, leaving 15 bases between the germline ends. CDR1 MNHNS and CDR2 SASEGT come from the germline V gene. The CDR3 is made up of 15 amino acids.

This clone was picked up one time. This chain links TRBV5-1 with TRBJ2-2; D is undetermined. Per the germline V gene, CDR1 is SGHRS and CDR2 is YFSETQ. This CDR3 comprises 16 residues. Trimming removed 4 bases from V and 1 base from J, with 14 bases in between. The DNA of the CDR3 is TGCGCCAGCAGCCCTCGCCCGCACGGGAACACCGGGGAGCTGTTTTTT. Encoded protein: CASSPRPHGNTGELFF.

The chain combines TRBV18 with TRBJ2-1; D is uncertain. Trimming took off 6 bases at V and 7 bases at J, with 13 bases between the two ends. The CDR3 has 13 amino acids. Germline V gene lookup returns CDR1 KGHSH and CDR2 LQKENI. CDR3 nucleotide sequence: TGTGCCAGCTCGATAGACCGGCAGAATGAGCAGTTCTTC. It translates to CASSIDRQNEQFF.

The chain recombines TRBV6-5 with TRBJ1-4; D is perhaps TRBD1 (6 bases). V was trimmed by 7 bases and J by 7 bases, leaving 19 bases between them. The V gene's germline CDR1 is MNHEY and CDR2 SVGAGI. This CDR3 is built from 15 residues. The chain's CDR3 is CASTRAGARTEKLFF. The CDR3 bases are TGTGCCAGCACACGCGCAGGGGCCCGAACTGAAAAACTGTTTTTT.

This clone has just one count. The sample contains more than one DNA sequence encoding this CDR3. The J gene is TRBJ2-2, the V gene TRBV5-1, with 7 bases identical to TRBD1. Germline V CDR1 and CDR2: SGHRS, YFSETQ. Losses at the gene ends were 0 bases for V and 3 bases for J; bases not matched to a gene: 2. The CDR3 is made up of 15 amino acids. CDR3 sequence: CASSLADRDTGELFF. As DNA, the CDR3 is TGCGCCAGCAGCTTGGCCGACAGGGACACCGGGGAGCTGTTTTTT.